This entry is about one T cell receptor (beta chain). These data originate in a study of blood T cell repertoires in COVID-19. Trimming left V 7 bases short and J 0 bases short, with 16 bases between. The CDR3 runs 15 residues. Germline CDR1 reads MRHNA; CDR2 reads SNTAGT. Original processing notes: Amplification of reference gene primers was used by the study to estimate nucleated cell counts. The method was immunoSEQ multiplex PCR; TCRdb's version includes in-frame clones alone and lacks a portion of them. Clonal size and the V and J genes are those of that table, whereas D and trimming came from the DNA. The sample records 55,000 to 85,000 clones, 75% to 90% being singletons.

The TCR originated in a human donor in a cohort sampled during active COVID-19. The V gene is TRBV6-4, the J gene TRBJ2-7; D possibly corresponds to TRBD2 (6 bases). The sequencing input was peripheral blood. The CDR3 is CASTRRDSSSYEQYF. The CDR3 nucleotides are TGTGCCAGCACCCGACGGGACTCTAGCTCCTACGAGCAGTACTTC.